What follows is one T cell receptor (beta chain) and its context. The antigen is not known. Trimming removed 7 bases at V and 0 bases at J, with 18 bases between. This CDR3 is 16 amino acids long. Looked up from germline, CDR1 is MNHEY and CDR2 is SMNVEV (reference sequence). This sample stems from a study of CD8+ T cells in alopecia areata. Study-wide results and caveats: When scalp samples are sequenced, resident alphabeta T cells of normal skin are also captured.

Sample treatment: oral pan-JAK inhibitor, 5-10 mg twice daily. RNA, once extracted, was reverse transcribed into cDNA for use as the sequencing template. The data were produced by immunoSEQ multiplex PCR, yet TCRdb's version contains in-frame clones alone and is incomplete. The sample includes fewer than 200,000 clones, 58% of them seen just once. The sequencing used CD8+ T cells sorted from blood, collected at week 24, from a patient treated with tofacitinib. This TCR derives from a human donor with alopecia areata. The chain joins TRBV27 to TRBJ1-1; possibly TRBD1 for D (6 bases). CDR3: CASTPVAGELNTEAFF. DNA of the CDR3: TGTGCCAGCACACCCGTGGCAGGGGAACTGAACACTGAAGCTTTCTTT.